This T cell receptor beta chain appears in the sequencing data of a study of beta chain features in type 1 diabetes. Background on the study: Age, gender and cell yields were alike across patients and healthy donors. Broader study findings: Diminished insertions and augmented deletions at VDJ junctions characterized type 1 diabetes patients. People with Type 1 diabetes carried modestly yet significantly shorter TCRB CDR3s in all four CD4+ subsets.

Sorting of CD4+ naive, central memory, regulatory and stem cell-like memory cells was performed via CD45RO/CCR7/CD25/CD127/CD95/CD27. This clone was detected only a few times. Its antigen is unidentified. The sequenced template was cDNA made from the entire isolated RNA. Repertoires were generated with immunoSEQ multiplex PCR, while TCRdb's copy carries only in-frame clones and drops some. The data contain around 40,000 clones, approximately 70% of them singletons. Sequences were obtained from Tregs from blood. This sequence originates from a man aged 30-40 years with type 1 diabetes. Some clones in this sample may be carry-over from other donors' samples.

The CDR3 here is CASSSVLNEKLFF. CDR3 in DNA: TGTGCCAGCAGTTCAGTTTTGAATGAAAAACTGTTTTTT. The chain combines TRBV6-6 with TRBJ1-4; D gene uncertain. CDR1 and CDR2 (germline): MNHNY, SVGAGI (reference sequence). V lost 4 bases and J lost 5, with 8 bases in between. This CDR3 is 13 amino acids long.